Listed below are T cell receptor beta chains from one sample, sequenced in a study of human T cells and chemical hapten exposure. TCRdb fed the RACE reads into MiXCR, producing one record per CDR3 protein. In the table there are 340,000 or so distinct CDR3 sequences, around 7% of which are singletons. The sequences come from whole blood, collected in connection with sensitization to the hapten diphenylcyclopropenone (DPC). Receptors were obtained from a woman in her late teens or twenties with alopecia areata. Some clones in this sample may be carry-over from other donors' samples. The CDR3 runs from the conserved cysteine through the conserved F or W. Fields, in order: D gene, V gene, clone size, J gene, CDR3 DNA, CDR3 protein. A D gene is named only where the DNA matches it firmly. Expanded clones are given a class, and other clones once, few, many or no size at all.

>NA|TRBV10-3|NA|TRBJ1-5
TGTGCCATCAGTGAGGCTGAACGTCAGCCCCAGCATTTT
CAISEAERQPQHF
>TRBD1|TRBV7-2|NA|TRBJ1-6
TGTGCCAGCAGCTTAGCCGACAGGGGGTGGGATTCACCCCTCCACTTT
CASSLADRGWDSPLHF
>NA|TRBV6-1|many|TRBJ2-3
TGTGCCAGCAGTGGGACAGCCGTCCTAGGGGATACGCAGTATTTT
CASSGTAVLGDTQYF
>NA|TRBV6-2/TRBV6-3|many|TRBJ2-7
TGTGCCAGCAGTTACGCTCCCCCCGGAGGACAGTACTTC
CASSYAPPGGQYF
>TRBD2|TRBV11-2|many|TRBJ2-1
TGTGCCAGCAGCTTCCTAGCGGGGAGAAACAATGAGCAGTTCTTC
CASSFLAGRNNEQFF
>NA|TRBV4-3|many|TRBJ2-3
TGCGCCAGCAGCCAAGTATACCCCGCAGATACGCAGTATTTT
CASSQVYPADTQYF
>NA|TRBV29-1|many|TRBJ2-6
TGCAGCGTGGACAGTTCCTCTGGGGCCAACGTCCTGACTTTC
CSVDSSSGANVLTF
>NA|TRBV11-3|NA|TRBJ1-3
TGTGCCAGCAGCGCGGCCTCTGGAAACACCATATATTTT
CASSAASGNTIYF
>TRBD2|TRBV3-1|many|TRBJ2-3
TGTGCCAGCAGCCAAGATCAGGCAGGGCGGGGGGGCGGTACGCAGTATTTT
CASSQDQAGRGGGTQYF
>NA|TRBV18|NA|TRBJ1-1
TGTGCCAGCTCACCAGTCCAGGAAAACACTGAAGCTTTCTTT
CASSPVQENTEAFF
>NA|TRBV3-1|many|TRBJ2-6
TGTGCCAGCAGCCAAGGTGCGACTGTGGCCAACGTCCTGACTTTC
CASSQGATVANVLTF
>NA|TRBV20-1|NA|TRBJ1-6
TGCAGTGCTAGAGAAGGGCCGCTGAATTCACCCCTCCACTTT
CSAREGPLNSPLHF
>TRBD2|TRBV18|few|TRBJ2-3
TGTGCCAGCTCACCGACTTCCGGGACTAGCAGAGATACGCAGTATTTT
CASSPTSGTSRDTQYF
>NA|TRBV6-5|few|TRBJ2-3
TGTGCCAGCAAAGGAGGGGGGGGAGATACGCAGTATTTT
CASKGGGGDTQYF
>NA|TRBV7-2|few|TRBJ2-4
TGTGCCAGCAGCTTACAGGATGGGGGGGCCTTAGCCAAAAACATTCAGTACTTC
CASSLQDGGALAKNIQYF
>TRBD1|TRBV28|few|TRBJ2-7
TGTGCCAGCAGTTCCCCCGCCGGGACAGATTACGAGCAGTACTTC
CASSSPAGTDYEQYF
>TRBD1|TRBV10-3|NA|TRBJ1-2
TGTGCCATCAGTCTCTCGGGACAGGGGACAACTAACTATGGCTACACCTTC
CAISLSGQGTTNYGYTF
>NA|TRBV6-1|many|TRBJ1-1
TGTGCCAGCAGTGAGAGGTATACGAACACTGAAGCTTTCTTT
CASSERYTNTEAFF
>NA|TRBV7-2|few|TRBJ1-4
TGTGCCAGCAGCTTCTCACTCGTAACAGGGGAAAAACTGTTTTTT
CASSFSLVTGEKLFF
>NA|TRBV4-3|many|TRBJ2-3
TGCGCCAGCAGCCAAGAGGACGGAGGGAGAGTCACAGATACGCAGTATTTT
CASSQEDGGRVTDTQYF
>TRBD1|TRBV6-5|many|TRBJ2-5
TGTGCCAGCAGTTACTCGGCAGGGGGAGAGACCCAGTACTTC
CASSYSAGGETQYF
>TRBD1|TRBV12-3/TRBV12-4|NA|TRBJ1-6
TGTGCCAGCAGTCCCAGGACAGGGTTCCTGGCCCTCCACTTT
CASSPRTGFLALHF
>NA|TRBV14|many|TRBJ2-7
TGTGCCAGCAGCCAAGATCGTAGGCTGGGCGAGCAGTACTTC
CASSQDRRLGEQYF
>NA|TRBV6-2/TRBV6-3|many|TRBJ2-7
TGTGCCAGCAGTTACTCCGAACAGGGATCCGAGCAGTACTTC
CASSYSEQGSEQYF
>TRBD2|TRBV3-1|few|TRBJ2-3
TGTGCCAGCAGCCCGGGAGCGGGGGCACGTCATACAGATACGCAGTATTTT
CASSPGAGARHTDTQYF
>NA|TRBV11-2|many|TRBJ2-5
TGTGCCAGCAGCCCGGGGCTAGAAGAGACCCAGTACTTC
CASSPGLEETQYF
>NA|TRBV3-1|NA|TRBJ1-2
TGTGCCAGCAGAGGGGCGGGCGATGGCTACACCTTC
CASRGAGDGYTF
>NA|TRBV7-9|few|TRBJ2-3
TGTGCCAGCAGCTTAGACGACCGGACGGAGTATTTT
CASSLDDRTEYF
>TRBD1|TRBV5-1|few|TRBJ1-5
TGCGCCAGCAGCTTGGAAGGGGGCCGAGGGCAGCCCCAGCATTTT
CASSLEGGRGQPQHF